This T cell receptor beta chain was identified in a study of blood T cell repertoires in COVID-19. Study summary: Sites across the United States, Italy and Spain contributed samples from acute and convalescent COVID-19. Sample material is recorded as cDNA or gDNA derived from T cells, B-cell-depleted T cells, or PBMCs.

V lost 5 bases to trimming and J lost 4 bases, with 15 bases between them. The length of the CDR3 is 15 residues. CDR1 is LGHDT, CDR2 YNNKEL, per germline (reference sequence). Authors' data handling: From reference gene primer amplification, estimates of nucleated cell counts were derived. The assay was immunoSEQ multiplex PCR, and TCRdb's table has in-frame clones only and misses some. V, J and clone size are taken as reported in that table, and D and trimming were inferred from the DNA itself. The data hold about 200,000 clones, with around 80% observed a single time. The rearrangement links TRBV3-1 (or the pseudogene TRBV3-2) to TRBJ2-4; D not certain. Sequenced input: peripheral blood. The TCR originated in a human donor with acute or convalescent COVID-19. The donor label of this sample is uncertain. In nucleotides, the CDR3 is TGTGCCAGCAGCTCCAACGACTTGCTAAAAAACATTCAGTACTTC. Its translation: CASSSNDLLKNIQYF.